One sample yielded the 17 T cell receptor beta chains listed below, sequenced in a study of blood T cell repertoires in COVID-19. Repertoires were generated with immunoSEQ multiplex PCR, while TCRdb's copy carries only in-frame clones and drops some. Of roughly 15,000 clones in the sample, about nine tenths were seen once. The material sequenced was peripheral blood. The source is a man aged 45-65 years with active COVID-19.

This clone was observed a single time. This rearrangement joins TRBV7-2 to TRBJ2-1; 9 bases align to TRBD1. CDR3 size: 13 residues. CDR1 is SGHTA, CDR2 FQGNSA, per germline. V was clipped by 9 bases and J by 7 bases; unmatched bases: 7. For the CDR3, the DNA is TGTGCCAGTCGGGGACAGGGTTGGAATGAGCAGTTCTTC. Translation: CASRGQGWNEQFF.

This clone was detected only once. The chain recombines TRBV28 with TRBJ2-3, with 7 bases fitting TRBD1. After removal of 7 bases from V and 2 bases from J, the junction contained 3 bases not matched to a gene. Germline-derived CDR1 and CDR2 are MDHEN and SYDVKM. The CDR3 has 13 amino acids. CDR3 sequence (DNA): TGTGCCAGCACCGACAGGGCCACAGATACGCAGTATTTT. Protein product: CASTDRATDTQYF.

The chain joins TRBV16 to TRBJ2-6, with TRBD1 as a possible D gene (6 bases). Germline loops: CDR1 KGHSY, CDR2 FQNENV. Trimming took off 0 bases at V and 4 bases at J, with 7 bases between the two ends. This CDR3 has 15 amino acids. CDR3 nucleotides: TGTGCCAGCAGCCAATCGGGGGCCGGGGCCAACGTCCTGACTTTC. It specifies CASSQSGAGANVLTF.

The CDR3: CASVEDSFYGYTF. CDR3 sequence (DNA): TGTGCTAGTGTTGAGGACAGCTTCTATGGCTACACCTTC. The chain is built from TRBV12-5 and TRBJ1-2; weak D call: TRBD1 (6 bases). CDR3 size: 13 residues. Trimming left V 7 bases short and J 4 bases short, with 13 bases between. Per the germline V gene, CDR1 is LGHNT and CDR2 is FRNRAP. Complete variable domain (other parts from reference TRBV12-5 and TRBJ1-2): DARVTQTPRHKVTEMGQEVTMRCQPILGHNTVFWYRQTMMQGLELLAYFRNRAPLDDSGMPKDRFSAEMPDATLATLKIQPSEPRDSAVYFCASVEDSFYGYTFGSGTRLTVV.

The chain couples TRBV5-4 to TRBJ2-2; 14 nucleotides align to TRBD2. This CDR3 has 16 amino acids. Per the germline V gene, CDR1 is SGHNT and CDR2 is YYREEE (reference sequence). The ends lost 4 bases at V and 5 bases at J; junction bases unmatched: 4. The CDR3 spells CASSQGLAGETGELFF. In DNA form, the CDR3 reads TGTGCCAGCAGCCAGGGACTAGCGGGAGAGACCGGGGAGCTGTTTTTT.

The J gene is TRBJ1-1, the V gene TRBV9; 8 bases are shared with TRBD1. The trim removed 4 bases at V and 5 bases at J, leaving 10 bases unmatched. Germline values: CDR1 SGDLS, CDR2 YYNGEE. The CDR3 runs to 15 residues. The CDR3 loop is CASSPYDRGDTEAFF. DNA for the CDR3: TGTGCCAGCAGCCCATACGACAGGGGAGATACTGAAGCTTTCTTT.

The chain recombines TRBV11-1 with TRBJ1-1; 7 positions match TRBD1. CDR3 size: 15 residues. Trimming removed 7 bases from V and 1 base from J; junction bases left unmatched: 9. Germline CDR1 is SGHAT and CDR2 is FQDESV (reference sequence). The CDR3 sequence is CASTDEGQWNTEAFF. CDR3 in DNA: TGTGCCAGCACCGACGAGGGACAGTGGAACACTGAAGCTTTCTTT.

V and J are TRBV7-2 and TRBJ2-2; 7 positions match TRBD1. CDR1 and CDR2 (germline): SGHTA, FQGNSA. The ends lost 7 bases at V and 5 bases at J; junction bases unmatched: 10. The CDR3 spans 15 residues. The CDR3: CASKLGDSITGELFF. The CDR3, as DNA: TGTGCCAGCAAATTGGGGGACAGTATAACCGGGGAGCTGTTTTTT. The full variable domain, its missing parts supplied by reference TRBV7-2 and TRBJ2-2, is GAGVSQSPSNKVTEKGKDVELRCDPISGHTALYWYRQSLGQGLEFLIYFQGNSAPDKSGLPSDRFSAERTGGSVSTLTIQRTQQEDSAVYLCASKLGDSITGELFFGEGSRLTVL.

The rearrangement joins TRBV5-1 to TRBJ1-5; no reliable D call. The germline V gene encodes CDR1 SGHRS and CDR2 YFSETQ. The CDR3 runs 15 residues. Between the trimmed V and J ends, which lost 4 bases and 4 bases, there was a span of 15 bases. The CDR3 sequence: CASSPAGGGNQPQHF. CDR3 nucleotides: TGCGCCAGCAGCCCCGCCGGTGGAGGGAATCAGCCCCAGCATTTT.

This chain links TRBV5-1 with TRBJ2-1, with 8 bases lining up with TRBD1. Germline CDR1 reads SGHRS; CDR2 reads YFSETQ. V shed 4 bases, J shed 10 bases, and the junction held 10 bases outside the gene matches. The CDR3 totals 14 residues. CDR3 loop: CASSPGTGQGEQFF. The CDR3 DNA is TGCGCCAGCAGCCCTGGGACAGGTCAGGGAGAGCAGTTCTTC.

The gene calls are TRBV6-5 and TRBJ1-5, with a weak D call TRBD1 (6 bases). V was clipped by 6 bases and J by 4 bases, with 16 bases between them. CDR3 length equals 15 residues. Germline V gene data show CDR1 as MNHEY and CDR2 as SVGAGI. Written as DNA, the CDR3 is TGTGCCAGCAGGGTATTAAGGGACACTAATCAGCCCCAGCATTTT. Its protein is CASRVLRDTNQPQHF.

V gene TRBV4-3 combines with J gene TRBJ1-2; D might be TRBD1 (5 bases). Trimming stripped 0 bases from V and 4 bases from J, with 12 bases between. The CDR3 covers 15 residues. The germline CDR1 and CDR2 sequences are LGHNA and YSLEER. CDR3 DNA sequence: TGCGCCAGCAGCCAAGATCAGGGAACCAGCTATGGCTACACCTTC. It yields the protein CASSQDQGTSYGYTF.

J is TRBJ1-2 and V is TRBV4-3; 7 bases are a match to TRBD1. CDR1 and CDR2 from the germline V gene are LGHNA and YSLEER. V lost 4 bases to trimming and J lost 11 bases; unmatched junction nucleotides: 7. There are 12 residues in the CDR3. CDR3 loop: CASSLDRVGYTF. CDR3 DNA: TGCGCCAGCAGCCTCGACAGGGTGGGGTACACCTTC.

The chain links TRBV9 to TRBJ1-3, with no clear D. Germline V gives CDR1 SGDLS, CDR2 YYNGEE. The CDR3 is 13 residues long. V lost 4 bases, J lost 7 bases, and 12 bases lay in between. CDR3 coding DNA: TGTGCCAGCAGCCTCGAGGGTTCGAACACCATATATTTT. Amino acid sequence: CASSLEGSNTIYF.

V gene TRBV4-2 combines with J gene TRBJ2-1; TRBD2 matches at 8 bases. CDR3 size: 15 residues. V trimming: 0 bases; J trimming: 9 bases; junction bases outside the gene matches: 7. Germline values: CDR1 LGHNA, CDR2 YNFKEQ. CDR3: CASSQELVTSGEQFF. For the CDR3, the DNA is TGTGCCAGCAGCCAAGAATTGGTCACTAGCGGTGAGCAGTTCTTC.

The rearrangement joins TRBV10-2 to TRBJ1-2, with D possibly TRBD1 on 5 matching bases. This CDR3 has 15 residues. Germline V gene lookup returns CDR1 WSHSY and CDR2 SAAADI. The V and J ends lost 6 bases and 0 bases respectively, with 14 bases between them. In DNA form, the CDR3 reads TGCGCCAGCAGCGACCTGGGGCAATCTAACTATGGCTACACCTTC. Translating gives CASSDLGQSNYGYTF.

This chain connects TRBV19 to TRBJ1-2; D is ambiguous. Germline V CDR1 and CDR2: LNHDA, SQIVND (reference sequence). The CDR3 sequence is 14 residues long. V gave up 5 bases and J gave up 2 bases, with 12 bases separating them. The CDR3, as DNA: TGTGCCAGTAGTTCCTCGAGCGCGAACTATGGCTACACCTTC. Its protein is CASSSSSANYGYTF.